Below are 8 T cell receptor beta chains sequenced from a single sample in a study of technical replicates of blood from a few donors. Some clones are missing from TCRdb's copy, which holds only in-frame ones; the method was immunoSEQ multiplex PCR. The data hold tens of thousands of clones, with 85% to 95% observed a single time. Sequenced input: T cells isolated from PBMCs. The receptors were gathered from a human donor in good health.

Written as DNA, the CDR3 is TGTGCCAGCAGCTCCTTTGTCGAGAACTACGAGCAGTACTTC. It codes for CASSSFVENYEQYF. The V call is TRBV28, the J call TRBJ2-7; D gene unclear. This CDR3 contains 14 residues. Germline-derived CDR1 and CDR2 are MDHEN and SYDVKM. V dropped 6 bases and J dropped 3 bases, with 15 bases sitting between them.

This sequence joins TRBV6-6 and TRBJ2-3; D is undetermined. The CDR3 sequence is 13 residues long. Per germline, CDR1 MNHNY and CDR2 SVGAGI (reference sequence). The V end lost 2 bases, the J end lost 4 bases, and 7 bases lay between the germline ends. CDR3 coding DNA: TGTGCCAGCAGTTACCCTGAGGCAGATACGCAGTATTTT. This codes for CASSYPEADTQYF.

CDR3 sequence: CASSETPQGMYGANVLTF. Here the CDR3 DNA reads TGTGCCAGCAGTGAAACCCCCCAGGGGATGTATGGGGCCAACGTCCTGACTTTC. The V gene is TRBV6-1, the J gene TRBJ2-6, with a possible D match to TRBD1 (6 bases). Germline V gives CDR1 MNHNS, CDR2 SASEGT. V dropped 2 bases and J dropped 3 bases, with 17 bases sitting between them. This CDR3 region has 18 residues.

The gene calls are TRBV19 and TRBJ1-4, with TRBD1 identical over 8 bases. Germline V gene sequence: CDR1 LNHDA, CDR2 SQIVND (reference sequence). The CDR3 consists of 15 residues. V was pared by 5 bases and J by 4 bases, with 6 bases of the junction left unmatched. The CDR3 spells CASSLGDRFNEKLFF. The CDR3 region has the DNA TGTGCCAGTAGTCTAGGGGACAGGTTTAATGAAAAACTGTTTTTT.

This clone came up once. The chain has TRBV27 and TRBJ2-2, with 7 bases that match TRBD2. V gave up 4 bases and J gave up 4 bases; unmatched junction bases: 3. CDR3 length: 14 amino acids. Germline CDR1 reads MNHEY; CDR2 reads SMNVEV (reference sequence). CDR3 loop: CASSWKRGTGELFF. CDR3 coding DNA: TGTGCCAGCAGTTGGAAGCGGGGCACCGGGGAGCTGTTTTTT.

CDR3 loop: CASSLGGTYEQYF. In nucleotides, the CDR3 is TGCGCCAGCAGCTTGGGAGGAACCTACGAGCAGTACTTC. J is TRBJ2-7 and V is TRBV5-1; no firm D call. CDR3 size: 13 residues. V was clipped by 0 bases and J by 2 bases, with 6 bases between them. Germline assignment: CDR1 SGHRS and CDR2 YFSETQ.

This clone was counted once. This chain connects TRBV14 to TRBJ2-1, with TRBD2 identical over 8 bases. Germline V gene sequence: CDR1 SGHDN, CDR2 FVKESK. The CDR3 runs 16 residues. V shed 4 bases and J 6 bases; nucleotides not matched to a gene: 11. CDR3 region: CASSPITSTSANEQFF. The CDR3 DNA is TGTGCCAGCAGCCCCATAACGTCGACTAGCGCCAATGAGCAGTTCTTC.

This rearrangement joins TRBV15 to TRBJ2-7; TRBD1 matches 9 bases. In germline, CDR1 is LNHNV, CDR2 YYDKDF (reference sequence). V trimming: 4 bases; J trimming: 3 bases; junction bases outside the gene matches: 10. The CDR3 length is 16 residues. In DNA, the CDR3 is TGTGCCACCAGCAAGACCGGGACAGGGCTAATCTACGAGCAGTACTTC. Protein sequence: CATSKTGTGLIYEQYF.